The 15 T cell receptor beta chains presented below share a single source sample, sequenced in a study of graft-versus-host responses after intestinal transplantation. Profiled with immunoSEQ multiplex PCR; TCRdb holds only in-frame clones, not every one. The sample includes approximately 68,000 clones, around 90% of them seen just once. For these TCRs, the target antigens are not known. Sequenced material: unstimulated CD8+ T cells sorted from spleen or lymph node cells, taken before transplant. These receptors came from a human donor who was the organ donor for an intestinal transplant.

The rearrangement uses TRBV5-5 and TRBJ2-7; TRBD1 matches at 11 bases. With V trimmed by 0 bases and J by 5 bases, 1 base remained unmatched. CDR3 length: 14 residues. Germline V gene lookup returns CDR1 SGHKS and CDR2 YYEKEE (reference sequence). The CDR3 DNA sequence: TGTGCCAGCAGCTTGGGGACAGGGGGCGACGAGCAGTACGTC. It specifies CASSLGTGGDEQYV.

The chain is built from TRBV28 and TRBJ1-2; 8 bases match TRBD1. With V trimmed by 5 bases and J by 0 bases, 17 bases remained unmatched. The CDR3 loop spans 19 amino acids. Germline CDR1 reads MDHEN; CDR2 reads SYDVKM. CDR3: CASSARDRPNHGANYGYTF. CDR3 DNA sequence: TGTGCCAGCAGTGCGAGGGACAGGCCCAATCATGGAGCTAACTATGGCTACACCTTC.

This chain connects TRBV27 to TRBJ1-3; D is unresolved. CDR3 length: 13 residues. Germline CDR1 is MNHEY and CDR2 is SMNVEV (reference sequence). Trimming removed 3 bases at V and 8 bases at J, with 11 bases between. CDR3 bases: TGTGCCAGCAGTTTGACACACGGGGACACCATATATTTT. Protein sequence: CASSLTHGDTIYF.

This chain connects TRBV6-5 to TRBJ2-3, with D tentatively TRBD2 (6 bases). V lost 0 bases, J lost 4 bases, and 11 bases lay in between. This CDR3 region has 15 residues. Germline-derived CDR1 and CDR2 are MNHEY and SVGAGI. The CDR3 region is CASSYSGGAADTQYF. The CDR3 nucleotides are TGTGCCAGCAGTTACTCGGGCGGGGCCGCAGATACGCAGTATTTT.

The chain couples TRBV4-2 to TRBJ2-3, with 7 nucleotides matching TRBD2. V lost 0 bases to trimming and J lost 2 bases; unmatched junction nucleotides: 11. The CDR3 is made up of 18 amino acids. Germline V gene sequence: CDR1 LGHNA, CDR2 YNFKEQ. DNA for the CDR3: TGTGCCAGCAGCCAAGACCCCGCCACTAGCGCCAACACAGATACGCAGTATTTT. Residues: CASSQDPATSANTDTQYF.

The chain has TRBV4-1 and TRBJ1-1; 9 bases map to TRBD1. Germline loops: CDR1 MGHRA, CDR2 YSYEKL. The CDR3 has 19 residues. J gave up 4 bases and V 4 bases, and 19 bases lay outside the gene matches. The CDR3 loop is CASSLYHPGTGWGGTEAFF. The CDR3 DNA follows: TGCGCCAGCAGCCTTTACCATCCCGGGACAGGGTGGGGTGGCACTGAAGCTTTCTTT.

The CDR3 DNA reads as TGTGCCAGCAGCTTAACCCTAGCGGGGACCCAGTACTTC. Its translation is CASSLTLAGTQYF. This chain connects TRBV11-3 to TRBJ2-5, with 8 nucleotides matching TRBD2. CDR3 size: 13 residues. With V trimmed by 2 bases and J by 7 bases, 3 bases remained unmatched. Germline V gives CDR1 SGHNT, CDR2 YENEEA. Looking up the rest from reference TRBV11-3 and TRBJ2-5 gives the full variable domain: EAGVVQSPRYKIIEKKQPVAFWCNPISGHNTLYWYLQNLGQGPELLIRYENEEAVDDSQLPKDRFSAERLKGVDSTLKIQPAELGDSAVYLCASSLTLAGTQYFGPGTRLLVL.

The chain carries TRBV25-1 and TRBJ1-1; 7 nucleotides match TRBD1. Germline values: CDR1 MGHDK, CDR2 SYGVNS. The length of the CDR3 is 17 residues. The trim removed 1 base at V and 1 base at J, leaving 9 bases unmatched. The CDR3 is CASSESGDSHPNTEAFF. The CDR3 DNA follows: TGTGCCAGCAGTGAATCTGGGGACAGCCACCCGAACACTGAAGCTTTCTTT.

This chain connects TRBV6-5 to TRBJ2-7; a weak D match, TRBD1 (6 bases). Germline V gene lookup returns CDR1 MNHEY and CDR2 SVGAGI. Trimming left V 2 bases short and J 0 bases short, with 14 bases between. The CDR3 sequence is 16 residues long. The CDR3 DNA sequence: TGTGCCAGCAGTTACCCGAAACAGGGTCCCTCCTACGAGCAGTACGTC. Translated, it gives CASSYPKQGPSYEQYV.

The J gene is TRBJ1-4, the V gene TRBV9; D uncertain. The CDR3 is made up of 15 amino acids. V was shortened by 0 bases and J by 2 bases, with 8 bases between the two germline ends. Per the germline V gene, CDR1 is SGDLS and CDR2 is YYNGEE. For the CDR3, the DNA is TGTGCCAGCAGCGTAGGCGTGAGCACTAATGAAAAACTGTTTTTT. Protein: CASSVGVSTNEKLFF.

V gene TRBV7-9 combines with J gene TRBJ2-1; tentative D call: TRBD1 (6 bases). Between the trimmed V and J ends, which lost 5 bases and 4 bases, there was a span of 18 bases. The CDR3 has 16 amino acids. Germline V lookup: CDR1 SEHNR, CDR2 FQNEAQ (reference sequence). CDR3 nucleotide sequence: TGTGCCAGCAGCCCAGGACTGGGGACACCATACAATGAGCAGTTCTTC. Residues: CASSPGLGTPYNEQFF.

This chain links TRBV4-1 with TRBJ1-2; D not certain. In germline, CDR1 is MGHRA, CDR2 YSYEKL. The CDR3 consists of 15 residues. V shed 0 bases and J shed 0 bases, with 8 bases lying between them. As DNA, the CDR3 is TGCGCCAGCAGCCAAGACGCGGGATCTAACTATGGCTACACCTTC. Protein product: CASSQDAGSNYGYTF.

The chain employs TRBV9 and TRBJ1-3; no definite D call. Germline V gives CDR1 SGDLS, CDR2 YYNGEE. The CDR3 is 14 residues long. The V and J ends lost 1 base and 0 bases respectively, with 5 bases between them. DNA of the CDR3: TGTGCCAGCAGCGTACCCTCCTCTGGAAACACCATATATTTT. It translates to CASSVPSSGNTIYF.

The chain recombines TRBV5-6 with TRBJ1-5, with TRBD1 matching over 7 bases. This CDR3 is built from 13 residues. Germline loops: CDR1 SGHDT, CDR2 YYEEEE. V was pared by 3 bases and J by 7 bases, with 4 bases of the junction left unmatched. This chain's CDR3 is CASSWQGEQPQHF. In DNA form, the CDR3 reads TGTGCCAGCAGCTGGCAGGGGGAGCAGCCCCAGCATTTT. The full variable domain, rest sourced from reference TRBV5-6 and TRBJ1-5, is DAGVTQSPTHLIKTRGQQVTLRCSPKSGHDTVSWYQQALGQGPQFIFQYYEEEERQRGNFPDRFSGHQFPNYSSELNVNALLLGDSALYLCASSWQGEQPQHFGDGTRLSIL.

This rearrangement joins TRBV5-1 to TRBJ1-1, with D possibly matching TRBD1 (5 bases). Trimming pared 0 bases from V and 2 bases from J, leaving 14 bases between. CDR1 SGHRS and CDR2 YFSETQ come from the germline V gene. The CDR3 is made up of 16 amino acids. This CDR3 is CASSLDLGDFNTEAFF. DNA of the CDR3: TGCGCCAGCAGCTTGGATTTAGGGGACTTCAACACTGAAGCTTTCTTT.